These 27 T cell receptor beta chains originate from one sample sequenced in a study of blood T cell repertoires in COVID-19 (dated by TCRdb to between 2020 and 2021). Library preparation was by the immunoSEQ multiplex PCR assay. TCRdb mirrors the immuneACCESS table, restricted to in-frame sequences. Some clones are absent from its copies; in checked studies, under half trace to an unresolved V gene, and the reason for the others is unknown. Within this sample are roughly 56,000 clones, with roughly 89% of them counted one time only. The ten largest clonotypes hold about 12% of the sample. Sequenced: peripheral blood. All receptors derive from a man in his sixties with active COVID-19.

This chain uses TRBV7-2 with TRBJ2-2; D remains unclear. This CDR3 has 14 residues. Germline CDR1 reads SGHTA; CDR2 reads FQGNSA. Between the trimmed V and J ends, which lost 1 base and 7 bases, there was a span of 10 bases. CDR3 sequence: CASSLGIGVGELFF. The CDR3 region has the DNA TGTGCCAGCAGCTTAGGCATCGGTGTCGGGGAGCTGTTTTTT.

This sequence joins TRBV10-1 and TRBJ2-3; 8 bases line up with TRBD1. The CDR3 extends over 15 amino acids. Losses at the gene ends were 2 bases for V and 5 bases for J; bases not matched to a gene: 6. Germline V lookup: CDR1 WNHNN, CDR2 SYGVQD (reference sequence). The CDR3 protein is CASSERTGWGDTQYF. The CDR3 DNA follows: TGCGCCAGCAGTGAGCGGACAGGGTGGGGAGATACGCAGTATTTT.

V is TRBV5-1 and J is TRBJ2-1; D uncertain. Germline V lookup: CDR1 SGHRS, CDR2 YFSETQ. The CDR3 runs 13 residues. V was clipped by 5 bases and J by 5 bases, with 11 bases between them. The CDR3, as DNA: TGCGCCAGCAGTGATAGCCCCAACAATGAGCAGTTCTTC. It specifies CASSDSPNNEQFF.

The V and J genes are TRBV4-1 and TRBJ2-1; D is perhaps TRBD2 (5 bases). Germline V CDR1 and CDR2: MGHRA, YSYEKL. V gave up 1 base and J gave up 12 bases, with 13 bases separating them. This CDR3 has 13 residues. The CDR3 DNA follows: TGCGCCAGCAGCCAAGGGGAGCACTTCGGGCAGTTCTTC. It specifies CASSQGEHFGQFF.

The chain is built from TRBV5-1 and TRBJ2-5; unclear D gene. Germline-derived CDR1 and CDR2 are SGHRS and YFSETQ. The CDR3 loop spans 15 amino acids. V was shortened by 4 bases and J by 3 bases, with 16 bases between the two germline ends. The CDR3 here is CASSRDFSRKETQYF. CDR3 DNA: TGCGCCAGCAGCCGCGACTTCTCGCGAAAAGAGACCCAGTACTTC.

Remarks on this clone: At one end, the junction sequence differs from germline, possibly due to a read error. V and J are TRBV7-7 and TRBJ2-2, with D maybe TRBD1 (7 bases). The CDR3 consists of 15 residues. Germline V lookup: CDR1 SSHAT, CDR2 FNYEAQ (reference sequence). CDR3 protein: CASRGDRSNTGELFF. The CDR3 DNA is TGTGCTAGCAGGGGGGACAGATCGAACACCGGGGAGCTGTTTTTT.

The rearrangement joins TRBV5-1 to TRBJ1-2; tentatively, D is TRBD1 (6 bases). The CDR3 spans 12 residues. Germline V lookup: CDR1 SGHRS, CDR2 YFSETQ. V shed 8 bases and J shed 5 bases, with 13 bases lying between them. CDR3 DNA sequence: TGCGCCAGTCGGGACACTGAGTATGGCTACACCTTC. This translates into CASRDTEYGYTF.

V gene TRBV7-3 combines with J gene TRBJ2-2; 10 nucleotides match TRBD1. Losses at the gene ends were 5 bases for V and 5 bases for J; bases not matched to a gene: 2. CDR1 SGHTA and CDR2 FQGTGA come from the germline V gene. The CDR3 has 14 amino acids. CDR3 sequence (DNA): TGTGCCAGCAGCCGACAGGGGGCGACCGGGGAGCTGTTTTTT. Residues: CASSRQGATGELFF.

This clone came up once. Written as DNA, the CDR3 is TGTGCCAGCAGTGAAGACCGGGACAGGGGGCTCCAGGGCTACACCTTC. This codes for CASSEDRDRGLQGYTF. This chain links TRBV6-1 with TRBJ1-2; 12 nucleotides line up with TRBD1. The V and J ends lost 1 base and 8 bases, in that order; junction bases with no gene match: 8. The CDR3 sequence is 16 residues long. Germline CDR1 MNHNS, CDR2 SASEGT.

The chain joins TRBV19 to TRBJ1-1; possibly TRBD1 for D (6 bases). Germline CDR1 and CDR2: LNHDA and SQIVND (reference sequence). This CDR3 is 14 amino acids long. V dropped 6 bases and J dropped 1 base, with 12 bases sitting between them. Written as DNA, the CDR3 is TGTGCCAGTAGGCACAGGGCTGGGAACACTGAAGCTTTCTTT. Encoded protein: CASRHRAGNTEAFF. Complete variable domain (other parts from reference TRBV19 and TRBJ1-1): DGGITQSPKYLFRKEGQNVTLSCEQNLNHDAMYWYRQDPGQGLRLIYYSQIVNDFQKGDIAEGYSVSREKKESFPLTVTSAQKNPTAFYLCASRHRAGNTEAFFGQGTRLTVV.

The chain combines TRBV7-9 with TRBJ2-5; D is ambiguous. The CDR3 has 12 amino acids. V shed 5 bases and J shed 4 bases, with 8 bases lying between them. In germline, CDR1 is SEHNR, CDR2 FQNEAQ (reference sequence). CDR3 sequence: CASSQGGETQYF. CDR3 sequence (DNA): TGTGCCAGCAGCCAAGGCGGAGAGACCCAGTACTTC. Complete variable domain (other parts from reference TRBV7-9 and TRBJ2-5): DTGVSQNPRHKITKRGQNVTFRCDPISEHNRLYWYRQTLGQGPEFLTYFQNEAQLEKSRLLSDRFSAERPKGSFSTLEIQRTEQGDSAMYLCASSQGGETQYFGPGTRLLVL.

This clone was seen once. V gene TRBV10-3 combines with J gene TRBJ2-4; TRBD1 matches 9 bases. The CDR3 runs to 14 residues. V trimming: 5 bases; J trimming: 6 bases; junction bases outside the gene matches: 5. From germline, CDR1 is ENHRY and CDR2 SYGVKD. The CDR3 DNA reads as TGTGCCATCAGTCAACAGGGGGCCGGAAACATTCAGTACTTC. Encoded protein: CAISQQGAGNIQYF.

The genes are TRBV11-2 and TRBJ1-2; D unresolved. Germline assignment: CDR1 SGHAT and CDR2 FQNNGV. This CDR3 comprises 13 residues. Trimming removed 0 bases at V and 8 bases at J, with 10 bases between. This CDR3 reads CASSLDINQGYTF. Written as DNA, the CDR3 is TGTGCCAGCAGCTTAGATATCAACCAGGGCTACACCTTC.

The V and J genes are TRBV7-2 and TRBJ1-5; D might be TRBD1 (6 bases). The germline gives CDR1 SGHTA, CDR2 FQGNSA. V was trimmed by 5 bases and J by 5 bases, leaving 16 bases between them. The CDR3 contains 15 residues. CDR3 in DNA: TGTGCCAGCAGCCCCTGGGGGGGGGCCGATCAGCCCCAGCATTTT. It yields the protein CASSPWGGADQPQHF. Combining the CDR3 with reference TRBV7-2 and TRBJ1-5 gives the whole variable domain GAGVSQSPSNKVTEKGKDVELRCDPISGHTALYWYRQSLGQGLEFLIYFQGNSAPDKSGLPSDRFSAERTGGSVSTLTIQRTQQEDSAVYLCASSPWGGADQPQHFGDGTRLSIL.

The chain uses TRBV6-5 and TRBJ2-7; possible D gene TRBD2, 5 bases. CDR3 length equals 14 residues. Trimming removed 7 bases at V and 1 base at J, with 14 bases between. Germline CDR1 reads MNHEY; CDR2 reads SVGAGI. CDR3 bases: TGTGCCAGCAAGTTACGGGGAACTTCCTACGAGCAGTACTTC. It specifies CASKLRGTSYEQYF.

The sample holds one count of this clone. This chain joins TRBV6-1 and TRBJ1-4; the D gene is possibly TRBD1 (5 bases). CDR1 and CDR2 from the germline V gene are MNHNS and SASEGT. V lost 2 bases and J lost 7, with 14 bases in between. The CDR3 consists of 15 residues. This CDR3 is CASSERQGLSEKLFF. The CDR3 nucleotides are TGTGCCAGCAGTGAAAGGCAGGGTTTATCTGAAAAACTGTTTTTT.

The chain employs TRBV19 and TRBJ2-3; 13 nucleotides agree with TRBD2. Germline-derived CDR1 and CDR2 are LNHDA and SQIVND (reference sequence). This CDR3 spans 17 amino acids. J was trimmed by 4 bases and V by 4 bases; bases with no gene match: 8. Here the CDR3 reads CASSTGLAGVRPDTQYF. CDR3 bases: TGTGCCAGTAGTACCGGACTAGCGGGAGTCCGCCCAGATACGCAGTATTTT.

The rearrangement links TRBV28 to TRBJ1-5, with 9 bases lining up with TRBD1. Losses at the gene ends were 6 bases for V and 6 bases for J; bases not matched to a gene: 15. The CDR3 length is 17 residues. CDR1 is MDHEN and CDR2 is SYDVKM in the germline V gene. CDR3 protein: CASRPGQGVLKGQPQHF. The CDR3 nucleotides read TGTGCCAGCAGGCCGGGACAGGGTGTCTTAAAGGGTCAGCCCCAGCATTTT.

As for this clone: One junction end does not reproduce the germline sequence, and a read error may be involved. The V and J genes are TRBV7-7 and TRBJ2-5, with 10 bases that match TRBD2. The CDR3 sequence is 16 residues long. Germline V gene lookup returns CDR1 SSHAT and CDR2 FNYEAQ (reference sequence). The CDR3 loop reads CASSLGLAGVQETQYF. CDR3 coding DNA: TGTGCTAGCAGCTTAGGCCTAGCGGGGGTCCAAGAGACCCAGTACTTC.

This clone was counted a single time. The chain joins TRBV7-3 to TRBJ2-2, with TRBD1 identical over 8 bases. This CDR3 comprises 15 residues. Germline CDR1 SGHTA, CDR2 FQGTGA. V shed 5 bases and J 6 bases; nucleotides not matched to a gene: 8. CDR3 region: CASSEDRVGAGELFF. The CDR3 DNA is TGTGCCAGCAGCGAGGACAGGGTCGGAGCCGGGGAGCTGTTTTTT.

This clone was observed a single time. CDR3 sequence (DNA): TGTGCCACCAGTGACGCGTGGCAGGGGGACGAGCAGTACTTC. Protein sequence: CATSDAWQGDEQYF. The chain has TRBV24-1 and TRBJ2-7; 7 nucleotides agree with TRBD1. The CDR3 has 14 residues. Germline V lookup: CDR1 KGHDR, CDR2 SFDVKD. V trimming: 4 bases; J trimming: 5 bases; junction bases outside the gene matches: 7.

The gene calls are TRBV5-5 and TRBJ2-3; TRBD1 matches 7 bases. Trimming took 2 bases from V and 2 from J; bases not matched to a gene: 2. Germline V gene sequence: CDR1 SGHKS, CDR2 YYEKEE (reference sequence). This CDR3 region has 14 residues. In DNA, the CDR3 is TGTGCCAGCAGCTTACAGGGGATCACAGATACGCAGTATTTT. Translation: CASSLQGITDTQYF.

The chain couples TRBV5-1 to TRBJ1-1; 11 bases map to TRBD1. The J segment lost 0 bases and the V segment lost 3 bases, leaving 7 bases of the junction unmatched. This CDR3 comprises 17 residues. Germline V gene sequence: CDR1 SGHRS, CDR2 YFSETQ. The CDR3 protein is CASSYSGTGGVNTEAFF. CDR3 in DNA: TGCGCCAGCAGCTATTCCGGGACAGGGGGTGTGAACACTGAAGCTTTCTTT.

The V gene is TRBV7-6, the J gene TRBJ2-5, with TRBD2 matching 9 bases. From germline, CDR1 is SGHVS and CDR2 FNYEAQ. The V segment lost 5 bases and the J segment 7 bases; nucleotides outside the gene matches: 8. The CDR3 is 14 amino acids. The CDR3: CASSLSGSSGTQYF. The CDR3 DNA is TGTGCCAGCAGCCTTAGCGGGAGTTCAGGGACCCAGTACTTC. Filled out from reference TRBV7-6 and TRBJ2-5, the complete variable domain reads GAGVSQSPRYKVTKRGQDVALRCDPISGHVSLYWYRQALGQGPEFLTYFNYEAQQDKSGLPNDRFSAERPEGSISTLTIQRTEQRDSAMYRCASSLSGSSGTQYFGPGTRLLVL.

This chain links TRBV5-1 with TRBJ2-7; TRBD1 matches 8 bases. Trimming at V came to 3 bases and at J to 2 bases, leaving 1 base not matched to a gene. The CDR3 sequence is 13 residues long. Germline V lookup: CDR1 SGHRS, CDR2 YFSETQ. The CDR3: CASSSDRAYEQYF. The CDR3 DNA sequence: TGCGCCAGCAGCTCGGACAGGGCCTACGAGCAGTACTTC.

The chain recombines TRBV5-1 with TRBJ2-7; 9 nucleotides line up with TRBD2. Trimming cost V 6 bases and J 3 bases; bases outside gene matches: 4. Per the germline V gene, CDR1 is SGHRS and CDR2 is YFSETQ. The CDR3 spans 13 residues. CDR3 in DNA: TGCGCCAGCACCTCTAGCGGGAACTACGAGCAGTACTTC. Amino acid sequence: CASTSSGNYEQYF.

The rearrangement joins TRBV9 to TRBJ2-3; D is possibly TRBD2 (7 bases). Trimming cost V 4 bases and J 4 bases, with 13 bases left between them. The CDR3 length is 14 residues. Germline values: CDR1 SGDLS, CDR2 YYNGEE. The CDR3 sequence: CASSRAGAADTQYF. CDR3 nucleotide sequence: TGTGCCAGCAGCCGGGCGGGGGCGGCAGATACGCAGTATTTT.